This TCR beta chain emerged from a study of radiotherapy plus CTLA-4 blockade in lung cancer. Overall study context: Under 20% of patients responded objectively, and approximately 33% achieved disease control. Study-wide results and limits: Among blood TCR repertoires after radiotherapy plus ipilimumab, tumor-derived clones expanded. The best predictor of response was reported to be early blood T cell clone dynamics, with interferon-beta.

As concerns this clone: Its antigen is not known. The junction and the germline gene differ at one end; a read error may be behind it.

Libraries were prepared by immunoSEQ multiplex PCR; TCRdb keeps only in-frame clonotypes and omits some of them. The data contain fewer than 90,000 clones, around 86% of them seen just once; the ten biggest clones take up 0.82%. Germline lookup yields CDR1 SSHAT and CDR2 FNYEAQ (reference sequence). This CDR3 spans 14 amino acids. This sequence was found in a human donor with non-small cell lung cancer who had stable disease on radiotherapy plus ipilimumab. The material was peripheral blood, obtained from a patient treated with radiotherapy plus ipilimumab. The V and J genes are TRBV7-7 and TRBJ1-4; D is ambiguous. The CDR3 here is CASSQSPSNEKLFF. The CDR3, as DNA: TGTGCTAGCAGCCAGAGCCCCTCTAATGAAAAACTGTTTTTT.